A few counts support the clone carrying this T cell receptor (beta chain). What it binds is unknown. The sample comes from a study of blood T cells in healthy people across ages. Study outcomes and limitations: The study found more naive CD4+ cells and higher diversity in long-lived than aged donors. Among T cells, TCR beta diversity per million cells dropped roughly linearly as age rose. Total diversity from one million sequenced T cells was likely underestimated.

PCR was performed a second time for roughly 6 to 12 cycles using a sample-barcoded 5' primer and a J-beta primer mix. TCRdb re-derived calls from the 5' RACE reads in MiXCR, one entry per CDR3 protein. The sample gives approximately 800,000 distinct CDR3 sequences, roughly 25% of which show up once; roughly 3.5% is in the top ten. With 4 bases removed from V and 0 bases from J, the gap between germline ends came to 10 bases. Germline lookup yields CDR1 SQVTM and CDR2 ANQGSEA. The CDR3 has 14 amino acids. These data were likewise used in another study, on T cells of mothers and their children. Turning to that study: Each child gave 2.5 million to 3.5 million TCR beta CDR3 reads (each mother, over 8.5 million).

Sequenced sample: blood. The TCR comes from a boy younger than 18 in good health. The chain links TRBV29-1 to TRBJ2-1; D gene uncertain. In DNA form, the CDR3 reads TGCAGCGTTGTCTCAAGCTCCTCCTACAATGAGCAGTTCTTC. Its translation: CSVVSSSSYNEQFF.